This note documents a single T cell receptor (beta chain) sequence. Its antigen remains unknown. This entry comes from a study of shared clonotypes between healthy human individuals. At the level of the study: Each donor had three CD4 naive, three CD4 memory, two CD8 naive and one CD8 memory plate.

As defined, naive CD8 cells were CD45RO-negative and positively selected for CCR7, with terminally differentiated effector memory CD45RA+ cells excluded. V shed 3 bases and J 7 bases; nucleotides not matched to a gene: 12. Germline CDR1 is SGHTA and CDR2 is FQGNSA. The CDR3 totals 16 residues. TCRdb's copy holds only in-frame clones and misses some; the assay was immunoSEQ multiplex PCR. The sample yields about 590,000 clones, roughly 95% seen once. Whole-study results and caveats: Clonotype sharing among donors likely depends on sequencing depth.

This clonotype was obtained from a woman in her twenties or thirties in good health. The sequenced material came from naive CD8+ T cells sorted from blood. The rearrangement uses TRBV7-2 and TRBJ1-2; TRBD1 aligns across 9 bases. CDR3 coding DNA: TGTGCCAGCAGCTTCCCAAAGGACAGGGGCAGTTCTGGCTACACCTTC. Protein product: CASSFPKDRGSSGYTF.